This TCR beta chain appears in the sequencing data of a study of blood T cell repertoires in COVID-19. Looking at the study overall: COVID-19 samples collected from the United States, Italy and Spain covered acute and convalescent phases. Sources were T cells, B-cell-depleted T cells, or PBMCs; the material itself was cDNA or gDNA.

Under the authors' procedure: How many nucleated cells were present was estimated from reference gene primer amplification. Assay: immunoSEQ multiplex PCR; the TCRdb copy retains only in-frame clones and omits some. That table is the source of V, J and clone size, and D and trimming were worked out from the DNA. Here the sample spans 100,000 to 150,000 clones, roughly 90% being singletons. Sequenced: peripheral blood. This TCR was sampled from a man aged 50 to 59 with active COVID-19.

This CDR3 reads CASSQGTGLTF. The CDR3 nucleotides read TGTGCCAGCAGCCAAGGGACAGGGCTGACTTTC. The genes are TRBV2 and TRBJ2-6; 9 bases are shared with TRBD1. The CDR3 loop spans 11 amino acids. Trimming removed 6 bases from V and 16 bases from J; junction bases left unmatched: 4. Germline CDR1 reads SNHLY; CDR2 reads FYNNEI.